This entry features one T cell receptor (beta chain) sequence. Germline trimming cut 3 bases from V and 5 bases from J; bases unmatched to any gene: 3. In germline, CDR1 is LNHDA, CDR2 SQIVND (reference sequence). The CDR3 is made up of 14 amino acids. The method was immunoSEQ multiplex PCR; TCRdb's version includes in-frame clones alone and lacks a portion of them. The sample consists of tens of thousands of clones, roughly 87% of them appearing once. The data originate from a study of OX40 agonist ivuxolimab in advanced cancers. Study information: Patients were infused with ivuxolimab every 2 weeks at 0.01 to 10 mg/kg.

The rearrangement uses TRBV19 and TRBJ2-1; 8 bases are shared with TRBD2. The input for sequencing was CD4+ or CD8+ T cells sorted from blood, taken in a trial of the OX40 agonist ivuxolimab. The clonotype originates from an adult with an advanced solid tumor such as melanoma, head and neck, liver or kidney cancer. CDR3 bases: TGTGCCAGTAGTATTCGACTAGCGAACAATGAGCAGTTCTTC. Its protein product is CASSIRLANNEQFF.